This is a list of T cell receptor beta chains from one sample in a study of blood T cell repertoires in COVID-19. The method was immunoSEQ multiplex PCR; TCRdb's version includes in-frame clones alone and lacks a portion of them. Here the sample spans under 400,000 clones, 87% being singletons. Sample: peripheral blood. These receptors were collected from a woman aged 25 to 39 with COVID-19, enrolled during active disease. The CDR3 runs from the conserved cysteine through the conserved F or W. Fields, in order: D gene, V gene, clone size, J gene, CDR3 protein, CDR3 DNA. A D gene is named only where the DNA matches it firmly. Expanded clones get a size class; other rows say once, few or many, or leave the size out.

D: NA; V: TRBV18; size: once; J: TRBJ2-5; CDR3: CASSPRGGVGETQYF; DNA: TGTGCCAGCTCACCACGCGGGGGCGTTGGAGAGACCCAGTACTTC
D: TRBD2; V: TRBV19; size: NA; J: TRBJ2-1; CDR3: CASSIVAGEWDEQFF; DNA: TGTGCCAGTAGTATTGTTGCGGGAGAGTGGGATGAGCAGTTCTTC
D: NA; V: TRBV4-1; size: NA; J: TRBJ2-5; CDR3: CASSQVAMETQYF; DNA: TGCGCCAGCAGCCAAGTAGCAATGGAGACCCAGTACTTC
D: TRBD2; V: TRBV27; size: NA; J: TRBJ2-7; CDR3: CASRGLAGYEQYF; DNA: TGTGCCAGCCGGGGACTAGCGGGCTACGAGCAGTACTTC
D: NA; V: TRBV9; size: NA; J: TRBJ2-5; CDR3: CASSPVGGSGETQYF; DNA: TGTGCCAGCAGCCCCGTGGGGGGTTCAGGAGAGACCCAGTACTTC
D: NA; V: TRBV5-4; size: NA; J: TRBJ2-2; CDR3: CASSSQPGITGELFF; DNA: TGTGCCAGCAGTTCACAACCAGGAATCACCGGGGAGCTGTTTTTT
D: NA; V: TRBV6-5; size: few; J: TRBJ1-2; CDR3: CASTRGDGGYTF; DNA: TGTGCCAGCACCAGGGGTGACGGTGGCTACACCTTC
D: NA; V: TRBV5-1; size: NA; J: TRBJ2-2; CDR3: CASRFSSGLFF; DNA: TGCGCCAGCAGGTTTAGTAGTGGGCTGTTTTTT
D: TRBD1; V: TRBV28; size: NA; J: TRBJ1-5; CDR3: CASNTPGTGGYSNQPQHF; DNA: TGTGCCAGCAATACCCCCGGGACAGGGGGATATAGCAATCAGCCCCAGCATTTT
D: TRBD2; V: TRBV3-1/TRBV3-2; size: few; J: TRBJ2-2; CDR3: CASSPGLAGSKGELFF; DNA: TGTGCCAGCAGCCCAGGACTAGCGGGAAGCAAAGGGGAGCTGTTTTTT
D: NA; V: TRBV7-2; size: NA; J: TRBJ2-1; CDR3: CASSLIGSVSYNEQFF; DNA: TGTGCCAGCAGCTTAATCGGTAGCGTCTCCTACAATGAGCAGTTCTTC
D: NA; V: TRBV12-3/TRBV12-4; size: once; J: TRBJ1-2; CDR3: CASSLGRAIRYTF; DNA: TGTGCCAGCAGTTTAGGCAGGGCAATTCGCTACACCTTC
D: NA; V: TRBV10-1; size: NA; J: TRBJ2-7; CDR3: CASSSRTGRGEQYF; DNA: TGCGCCAGCAGTTCCCGGACAGGGAGGGGCGAGCAGTACTTC
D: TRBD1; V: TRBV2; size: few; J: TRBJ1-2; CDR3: CASSEVTGPYGYTF; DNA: TGTGCCAGCAGCGAGGTGACAGGGCCCTATGGCTACACCTTC
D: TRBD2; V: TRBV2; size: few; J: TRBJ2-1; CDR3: CASSEGVAGAPEFF; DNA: TGTGCCAGCAGTGAAGGGGTAGCGGGAGCTCCGGAGTTCTTC
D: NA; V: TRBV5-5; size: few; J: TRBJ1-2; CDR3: CASSLNSNYGYTF; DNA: TGTGCCAGCAGCTTAAACAGCAACTATGGCTACACCTTC
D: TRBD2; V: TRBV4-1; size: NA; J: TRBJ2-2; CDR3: CASSQKSSGRSTGELFF; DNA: TGCGCCAGCAGCCAAAAATCTAGCGGGAGGTCCACCGGGGAGCTGTTTTTT
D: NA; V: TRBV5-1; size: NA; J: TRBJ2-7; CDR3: CASSRDIAYEQYF; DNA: TGCGCCAGCAGCAGGGACATTGCCTACGAGCAGTACTTC
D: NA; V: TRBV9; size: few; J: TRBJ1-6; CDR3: CASSPPGAYNSPLHF; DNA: TGTGCCAGCAGCCCCCCAGGGGCTTATAATTCACCCCTCCACTTT
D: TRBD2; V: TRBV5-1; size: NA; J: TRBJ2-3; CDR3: CASRLADNTDTQYF; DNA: TGCGCCAGCAGACTAGCGGATAACACAGATACGCAGTATTTT
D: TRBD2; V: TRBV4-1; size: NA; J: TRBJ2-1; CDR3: CASSAALTGTSDNEQFF; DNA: TGCGCCAGCAGCGCCGCACTGACCGGGACTAGCGACAATGAGCAGTTCTTC
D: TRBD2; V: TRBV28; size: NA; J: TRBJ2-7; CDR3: CASSSRLAGLYEQYF; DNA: TGTGCCAGCAGTTCCAGACTAGCGGGGCTCTACGAGCAGTACTTC
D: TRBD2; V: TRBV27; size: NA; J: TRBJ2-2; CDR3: CASSLSLAGQNTGELFF; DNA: TGTGCCAGCAGTTTATCTTTAGCGGGCCAAAACACCGGGGAGCTGTTTTTT
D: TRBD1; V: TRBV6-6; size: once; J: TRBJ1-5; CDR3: CASTSRGHNQPQHF; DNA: TGTGCCAGCACTAGTAGGGGGCATAATCAGCCCCAGCATTTT
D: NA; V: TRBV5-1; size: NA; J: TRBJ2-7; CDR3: CASSRSDSYEQYF; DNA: TGCGCCAGCAGCCGGTCGGACAGCTACGAGCAGTACTTC
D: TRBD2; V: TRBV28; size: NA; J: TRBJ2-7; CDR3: CASSLKLANIPHEQYF; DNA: TGTGCCAGCAGTTTGAAACTAGCGAATATTCCCCACGAGCAGTACTTC
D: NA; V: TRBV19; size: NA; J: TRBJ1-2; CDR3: CASKVGYGYTF; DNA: TGTGCCAGTAAAGTCGGCTATGGCTACACCTTC
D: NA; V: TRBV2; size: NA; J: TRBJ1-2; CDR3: CASMGRDFYGYTF; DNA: TGTGCCAGCATGGGCAGGGACTTCTATGGCTACACCTTC
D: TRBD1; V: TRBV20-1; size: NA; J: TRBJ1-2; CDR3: CSASRGQNYGYTF; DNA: TGCAGTGCTAGTAGGGGACAGAACTATGGCTACACCTTC
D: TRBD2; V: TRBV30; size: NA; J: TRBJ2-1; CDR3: CAWSVELAGSGEQFF; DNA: TGTGCCTGGAGTGTGGAACTAGCGGGATCGGGGGAGCAGTTCTTC
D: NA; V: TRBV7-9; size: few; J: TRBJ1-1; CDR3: CASSLTGMNTEAFF; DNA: TGTGCCAGCAGCTTAACAGGGATGAACACTGAAGCTTTCTTT
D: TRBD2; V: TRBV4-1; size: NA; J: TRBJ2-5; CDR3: CASSRSGRGGQETQYF; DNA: TGCGCCAGCAGCCGGTCCGGGAGGGGAGGTCAAGAGACCCAGTACTTC
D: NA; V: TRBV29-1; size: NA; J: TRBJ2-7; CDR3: CSGTVSSYEQYF; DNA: TGCAGCGGAACAGTGTCTTCCTACGAGCAGTACTTC